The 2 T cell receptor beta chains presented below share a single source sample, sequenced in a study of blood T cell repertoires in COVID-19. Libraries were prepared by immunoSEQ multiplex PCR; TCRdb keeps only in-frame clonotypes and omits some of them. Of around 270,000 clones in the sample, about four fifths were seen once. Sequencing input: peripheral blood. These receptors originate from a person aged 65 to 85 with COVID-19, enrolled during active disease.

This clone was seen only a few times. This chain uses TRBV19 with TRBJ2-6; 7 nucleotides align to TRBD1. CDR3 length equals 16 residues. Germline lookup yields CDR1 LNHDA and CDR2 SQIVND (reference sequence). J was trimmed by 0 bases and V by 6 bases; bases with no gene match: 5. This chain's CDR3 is CASSRDSSSGANVLTF. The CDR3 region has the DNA TGTGCCAGTAGCCGGGACAGCTCCTCTGGGGCCAACGTCCTGACTTTC.

The CDR3: CSVRQGPIEAFF. In nucleotides, the CDR3 is TGCAGCGTCCGTCAGGGGCCGATTGAAGCTTTCTTT. V gene TRBV29-1 combines with J gene TRBJ1-1, with a weak D call TRBD1 (6 bases). The length of the CDR3 is 12 residues. Germline V CDR1 and CDR2: SQVTM, ANQGSEA. Trimming shortened V by 6 bases and J by 7 bases, and 15 bases separated the two germline ends.